The 27 T cell receptor beta chains in this list originate from one sample, sequenced in a study of blood T cells in healthy people across ages. The second PCR ran about 6 to 12 cycles with a sample-barcoded 5' primer and J-beta primers. One entry per CDR3 protein, called by TCRdb with MiXCR from the 5' RACE reads. Found here are about 780,000 distinct CDR3 sequences, more than 35% of them singletons; the top ten hold over 15%. The sequencing input was blood. The source is a man older than 75 in good health.

In its sample, this clonotype was seen a few times. The V and J genes are TRBV5-1 and TRBJ2-1, with 7 nucleotides matching TRBD2. CDR1 SGHRS and CDR2 YFSETQ come from the germline V gene. The CDR3 covers 14 residues. J gave up 5 bases and V 5 bases, and 7 bases lay outside the gene matches. The CDR3 loop is CASSIGEGNNEQFF. In DNA, the CDR3 is TGCGCCAGCAGTATTGGGGAGGGAAACAATGAGCAGTTCTTC.

This clonotype occurred once. A much larger clone differs by one base, so this may be a read error. V and J are TRBV7-2 and TRBJ2-5; maybe TRBD1 (5 bases). The CDR3 is 14 residues long. Germline CDR1 and CDR2: SGHTA and FQGNSA. The V and J ends lost 5 bases and 2 bases respectively, with 12 bases between them. This CDR3 is CASSVGQIQETQYF. In DNA form, the CDR3 reads TGTGCCAGCAGCGTGGGGCAAATACAAGAGACCCAGTACTTC.

This chain uses TRBV15 with TRBJ2-2; D is uncertain. Germline values: CDR1 LNHNV, CDR2 YYDKDF (reference sequence). The CDR3 has 14 amino acids. V was pared by 3 bases and J by 0 bases, with 5 bases between. CDR3 coding DNA: TGTGCCACCAGCAGGGTTTCGAACACCGGGGAGCTGTTTTTT. Encoded protein: CATSRVSNTGELFF.

The chain couples TRBV4-1 to TRBJ2-1; TRBD2 might be the D (5 bases). The CDR3 contains 16 residues. V lost 1 base and J 0 bases, leaving 10 bases between the germline ends. Germline CDR1 is MGHRA and CDR2 is YSYEKL. The CDR3 loop reads CASSQGMRDSYNEQFF. In DNA form, the CDR3 reads TGCGCCAGCAGCCAAGGGATGAGGGACTCCTACAATGAGCAGTTCTTC.

The chain is built from TRBV30 and TRBJ2-1; possible D gene TRBD2, 6 bases. The J call may be mistaken, given a closer DNA end match to TRBJ2-7. This CDR3 has 11 residues. Germline loops: CDR1 GTSNPN, CDR2 SVGIG (reference sequence). CDR3 sequence: CAWKEGYEQYF. The CDR3 DNA follows: TGTGCCTGGAAGGAGGGTTACGAGCAGTACTTC.

As concerns this clonotype: A much bigger clone sits one base away, suggesting this may be a read error. The chain uses TRBV29-1 and TRBJ2-7; D might be TRBD2 (5 bases). CDR3 length: 13 amino acids. V shed 4 bases and J shed 10 bases, with 20 bases lying between them. The V gene's germline CDR1 is SQVTM and CDR2 ANQGSEA. CDR3: CSVGVSRSEAQYF. As DNA, the CDR3 is TGCAGCGTTGGGGTTTCGAGGTCGGAGGCCCAGTACTTC.

The rearrangement joins TRBV20-1 to TRBJ2-3; TRBD1 matches 7 bases. CDR1 and CDR2 from the germline V gene are DFQATT and SNEGSKA (reference sequence). V gave up 2 bases and J gave up 2 bases; unmatched junction bases: 7. The CDR3 is made up of 15 amino acids. CDR3: CSARRPTGNTDTQYF. The CDR3 DNA sequence: TGCAGTGCTAGAAGACCGACAGGGAACACAGATACGCAGTATTTT.

This clonotype was seen repeatedly, ten times or more. The rearrangement joins TRBV20-1 to TRBJ2-5, with D perhaps TRBD1 (5 bases). V lost 3 bases, J lost 5 bases, and 13 bases lay in between. The CDR3 spans 13 residues. The V gene's germline CDR1 is DFQATT and CDR2 SNEGSKA (reference sequence). The CDR3 DNA reads as TGCAGTGCTAGGTGGGGCAATGAGGAGACCCAGTACTTC. This codes for CSARWGNEETQYF.

CDR3: CASSPGWLFTGELFF. The CDR3 nucleotides are TGTGCCAGCAGTCCCGGTTGGCTATTCACCGGGGAGCTGTTTTTT. This rearrangement joins TRBV12-3 or TRBV12-4 to TRBJ2-2; D gene ambiguous. There are 15 residues in the CDR3. The V end was cut by 5 bases, the J end by 4 bases, with 14 bases between.

The V call is TRBV29-1, the J call TRBJ2-3; TRBD1 aligns across 7 bases. V shed 6 bases and J 0 bases; nucleotides not matched to a gene: 9. From germline, CDR1 is SQVTM and CDR2 ANQGSEA. The CDR3 length is 15 residues. The CDR3 spells CSVHGTDTSTDTQYF. The DNA for the CDR3 is TGCAGCGTGCACGGGACAGACACTAGCACAGATACGCAGTATTTT.

The rearrangement joins TRBV20-1 to TRBJ2-7; TRBD2 agrees at 11 bases. CDR1 DFQATT and CDR2 SNEGSKA come from the germline V gene (reference sequence). This CDR3 is 16 amino acids long. V shed 3 bases and J 3 bases; nucleotides not matched to a gene: 10. CDR3 residues: CSARGVAGGPNYEQYF. The CDR3 region has the DNA TGCAGTGCTAGGGGGGTAGCGGGAGGGCCTAACTACGAGCAGTACTTC.

Ten or more counts support this clonotype. The chain is built from TRBV3-1 and TRBJ2-1; TRBD2 agrees at 10 bases. V lost 4 bases, J lost 9 bases, and 18 bases stayed unmatched. The CDR3 sequence is 18 residues long. Germline V gives CDR1 LGHDT, CDR2 YNNKEL (reference sequence). The CDR3: CASSPKSLVAGGSSEQFF. The CDR3 nucleotides read TGTGCCAGCAGCCCTAAGAGCCTAGTAGCGGGAGGTTCGAGTGAGCAGTTCTTC.

The rearrangement uses TRBV20-1 and TRBJ2-1, with 7 bases that match TRBD2. CDR1 and CDR2 from the germline V gene are DFQATT and SNEGSKA (reference sequence). This CDR3 has 15 amino acids. J was trimmed by 4 bases and V by 3 bases; bases with no gene match: 9. For the CDR3, the DNA is TGCAGTGCTAGCCTAGTGGGAGGGGCATACAATGAGCAGTTCTTC. Amino acid sequence: CSASLVGGAYNEQFF.

The chain couples TRBV2 to TRBJ2-7; weak D call: TRBD1 (5 bases). Germline loops: CDR1 SNHLY, CDR2 FYNNEI. This CDR3 contains 14 residues. Trimming took off 3 bases at V and 3 bases at J, with 12 bases between the two ends. CDR3 nucleotides: TGTGCCAGCAGTGACGGGCAGGGCGGCTACGAGCAGTACTTC. It specifies CASSDGQGGYEQYF.

A single count supports this clonotype. This sequence may be a read error, since a much larger clone differs from it by one base. This sequence joins TRBV30 and TRBJ2-1; 7 bases are a match to TRBD2. After removal of 3 bases from V and 10 bases from J, the junction contained 6 bases not matched to a gene. CDR1 is GTSNPN and CDR2 is SVGIG in the germline V gene (reference sequence). CDR3 length: 12 amino acids. The chain's CDR3 is CAWRRESQEQFF. CDR3 in DNA: TGTGCCTGGAGGCGGGAGTCCCAGGAGCAGTTCTTC.

In nucleotides, the CDR3 is TGTGCCAGCAGCTTAGGGACAGGGGGCCTCTCTGGGGCCAACGTCCTGACTTTC. Its translation is CASSLGTGGLSGANVLTF. V and J are TRBV11-2 and TRBJ2-6, with 11 bases lining up with TRBD1. V lost 1 base and J lost 0; bases outside the gene matches: 2. CDR3 length equals 18 residues. Germline CDR1 reads SGHAT; CDR2 reads FQNNGV. Together with reference TRBV11-2 and TRBJ2-6, the CDR3 gives the full variable domain: EAGVAQSPRYKIIEKRQSVAFWCNPISGHATLYWYQQILGQGPKLLIQFQNNGVVDDSQLPKDRFSAERLKGVDSTLKIQPAKLEDSAVYLCASSLGTGGLSGANVLTFGAGSRLTVL.

This clonotype has only a few counts. This chain connects TRBV5-1 to TRBJ2-3; D gene uncertain. Trimming stripped 2 bases from V and 0 bases from J, with 10 bases between. From germline, CDR1 is SGHRS and CDR2 YFSETQ. The CDR3 is 15 amino acids. For the CDR3, the DNA is TGCGCCAGCAGCTTACCGGCCGTTAGCACAGATACGCAGTATTTT. It codes for CASSLPAVSTDTQYF.

This sequence joins TRBV15 and TRBJ2-3, with no clear D. This CDR3 spans 14 amino acids. Trimming stripped 0 bases from V and 5 bases from J, with 9 bases between. Germline CDR1 is LNHNV and CDR2 is YYDKDF (reference sequence). In nucleotides, the CDR3 is TGTGCCACCAGCAGAGATCCTTGGGGAGATACGCAGTATTTT. It encodes CATSRDPWGDTQYF.

This clonotype was recorded a few times. This chain connects TRBV11-2 to TRBJ1-2; TRBD1 aligns across 10 bases. CDR3 size: 14 residues. CDR1 and CDR2 (germline): SGHAT, FQNNGV. The V gene end was trimmed by 5 bases and the J gene end by 7 bases; junction bases not matched to a gene: 7. CDR3: CASSTRQGARGYTF. CDR3 DNA: TGTGCCAGCAGCACCCGACAGGGGGCCCGTGGCTACACCTTC.

This sequence joins TRBV7-2 and TRBJ1-2; a possible D gene is TRBD1 (5 bases). Deletions cut 5 bases from V and 8 bases from J, with 27 bases between. The CDR3 runs 17 residues. Germline values: CDR1 SGHTA, CDR2 FQGNSA. This chain's CDR3 is CASSRAGQPSELQGYTF. The CDR3 region has the DNA TGTGCCAGCAGCCGTGCAGGACAACCGTCAGAACTACAGGGCTACACCTTC.

This clonotype was counted between two and nine times. This chain joins TRBV5-1 and TRBJ2-6, with 7 bases lining up with TRBD1. Germline V gene lookup returns CDR1 SGHRS and CDR2 YFSETQ. The trim removed 4 bases at V and 2 bases at J, leaving 3 bases unmatched. The CDR3 is 15 amino acids. In DNA form, the CDR3 reads TGCGCCAGCAGCGCAGACAGGGCTGGGGCCAACGTCCTGACTTTC. Its translation is CASSADRAGANVLTF.

Turning to this clonotype: A much bigger clone sits one base away, suggesting this may be a read error. DNA for the CDR3: TGCGCCAGCACCACAGTAGGGGGAGCCGAGCAGTTCTTC. This gives the protein CASTTVGGAEQFF. This chain uses TRBV5-1 with TRBJ2-1, with D perhaps TRBD1 (6 bases). The CDR3 contains 13 residues. V lost 6 bases to trimming and J lost 10 bases, with 17 bases between them. Germline V gene sequence: CDR1 SGHRS, CDR2 YFSETQ. The full variable domain, with the rest looked up from reference TRBV5-1 and TRBJ2-1, is KAGVTQTPRYLIKTRGQQVTLSCSPISGHRSVSWYQQTPGQGLQFLFEYFSETQRNKGNFPGRFSGRQFSNSRSEMNVSTLELGDSALYLCASTTVGGAEQFFGPGTRLTVL.

This sequence joins TRBV29-1 and TRBJ1-1; weak D call: TRBD1 (5 bases). The CDR3 runs to 14 residues. The V end lost 3 bases, the J end lost 1 base, and 12 bases lay between the germline ends. The germline CDR1 and CDR2 sequences are SQVTM and ANQGSEA. Here the CDR3 DNA reads TGCAGCGTTGATGGAGGGGCGGGGAACACTGAAGCTTTCTTT. Its translation: CSVDGGAGNTEAFF.

The chain recombines TRBV20-1 with TRBJ2-7; 12 nucleotides line up with TRBD2. The closer fit of TRBJ2-5 to the DNA end suggests the J call may be wrong. From germline, CDR1 is DFQATT and CDR2 SNEGSKA (reference sequence). The CDR3 extends over 15 amino acids. The DNA of the CDR3 is TGCAGTGCTTTCCTTGCCGGGACTAGCGGGGAGACCCAGTACTTC. It codes for CSAFLAGTSGETQYF.

Many counts were recorded for this clonotype. The gene calls are TRBV6-1 and TRBJ2-1; D ambiguous. The germline V gene encodes CDR1 MNHNS and CDR2 SASEGT. With 4 bases removed from V and 0 bases from J, the gap between germline ends came to 13 bases. The CDR3 consists of 16 residues. This CDR3 reads CASSAPTTSSYNEQFF. The DNA of the CDR3 is TGTGCCAGCAGTGCACCTACCACGAGCTCCTACAATGAGCAGTTCTTC.

This rearrangement joins TRBV10-1 to TRBJ2-1, with a possible D match to TRBD1 (5 bases). The CDR3 covers 14 residues. Germline lookup yields CDR1 WNHNN and CDR2 SYGVQD (reference sequence). V was shortened by 5 bases and J by 7 bases, with 15 bases between the two germline ends. The CDR3 coding sequence is TGCGCCAGCAGTAGAGACAGAAATGGGAATGAGCAGTTCTTC. Its translation is CASSRDRNGNEQFF.

This chain joins TRBV4-1 and TRBJ2-1; D not resolved. The CDR3 extends over 14 amino acids. Germline V gives CDR1 MGHRA, CDR2 YSYEKL. Trimming took off 3 bases at V and 9 bases at J, with 15 bases between the two ends. The CDR3 coding sequence is TGCGCCAGCAGCCACATAACAGAGAACGGTGAGCAGTTCTTC. Amino acids: CASSHITENGEQFF.